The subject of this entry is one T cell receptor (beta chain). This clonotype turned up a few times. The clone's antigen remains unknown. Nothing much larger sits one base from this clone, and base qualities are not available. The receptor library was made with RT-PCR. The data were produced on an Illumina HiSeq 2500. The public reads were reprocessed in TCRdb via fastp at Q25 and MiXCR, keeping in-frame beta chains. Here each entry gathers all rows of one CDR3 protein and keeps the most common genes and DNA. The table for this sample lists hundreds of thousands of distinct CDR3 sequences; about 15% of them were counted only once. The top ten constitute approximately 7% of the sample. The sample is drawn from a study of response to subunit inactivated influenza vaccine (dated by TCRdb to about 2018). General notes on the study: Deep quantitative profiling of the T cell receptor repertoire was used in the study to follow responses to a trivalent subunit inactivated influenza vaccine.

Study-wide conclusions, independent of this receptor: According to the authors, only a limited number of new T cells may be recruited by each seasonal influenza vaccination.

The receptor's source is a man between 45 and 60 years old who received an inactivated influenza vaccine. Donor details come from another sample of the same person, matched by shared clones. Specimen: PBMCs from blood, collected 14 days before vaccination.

The DNA is as follows: TGTGCCATCAGTGATGCGACAAGTGGCAGCTACACCTTC. It specifies CAISDATSGSYTF. The sequence is built from TRBV10-3 and TRBJ1-2, with no confident D gene call. Reading the germline V gene gives CDR1 ENHRY and CDR2 SYGVKD. The trim is 3 bases for V and 9 bases for J, with a gap of 14 bases between the germline ends. The CDR3 spans 13 residues, from the cysteine through the phenylalanine. The only DNA kept is the CDR3, 39 bases in frame from the first base.